The T cell receptor beta chain under discussion was sequenced for a study of blood T cell repertoires in COVID-19. How the authors handled the data: Researchers report that nucleated cell counts were estimated from reference gene primer amplification. TCRdb's table, derived via immunoSEQ multiplex PCR, lists solely in-frame clones and lacks some. The V and J calls and clone size are taken from that table; D and trimming were inferred from the DNA. The table records about 290,000 clones, over 80% of them present only once. Unmatched junction bases numbered 4, after V lost 7 bases and J lost 2 bases. The CDR3 sequence is 14 residues long. Germline CDR1 MNHEY, CDR2 SVGAGI.

V and J are TRBV6-5 and TRBJ2-3, with 9 bases fitting TRBD2. Specimen: peripheral blood. The origin of this receptor is a woman aged 45-65 years with active or convalescent COVID-19. CDR3 sequence (DNA): TGTGCCAGCAATCGACTAGCGGACACAGATACGCAGTATTTT. Protein product: CASNRLADTDTQYF.